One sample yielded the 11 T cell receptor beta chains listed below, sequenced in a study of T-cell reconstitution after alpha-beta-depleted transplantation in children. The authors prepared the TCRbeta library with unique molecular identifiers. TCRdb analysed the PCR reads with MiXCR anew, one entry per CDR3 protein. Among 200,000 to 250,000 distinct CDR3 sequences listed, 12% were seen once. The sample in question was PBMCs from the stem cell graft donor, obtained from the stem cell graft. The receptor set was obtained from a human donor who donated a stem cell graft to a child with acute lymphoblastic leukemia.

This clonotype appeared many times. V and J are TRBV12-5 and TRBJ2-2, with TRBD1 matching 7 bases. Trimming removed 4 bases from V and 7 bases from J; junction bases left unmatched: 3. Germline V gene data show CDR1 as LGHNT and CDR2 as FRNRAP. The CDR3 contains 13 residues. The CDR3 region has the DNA TGTGCTAGTGGTTGGGGACAGAGCGGGGAGCTGTTTTTT. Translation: CASGWGQSGELFF.

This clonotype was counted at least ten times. CDR3 in amino acids: CSAGGTGQQFF. The DNA for the CDR3 is TGCAGTGCTGGGGGGACAGGTCAGCAGTTCTTC. The chain is built from TRBV20-1 and TRBJ2-1; 8 bases match TRBD1. With 5 bases clipped from V and 11 bases from J, the junction kept 5 bases outside the gene matches. This CDR3 is 11 amino acids long. Germline-derived CDR1 and CDR2 are DFQATT and SNEGSKA (reference sequence).

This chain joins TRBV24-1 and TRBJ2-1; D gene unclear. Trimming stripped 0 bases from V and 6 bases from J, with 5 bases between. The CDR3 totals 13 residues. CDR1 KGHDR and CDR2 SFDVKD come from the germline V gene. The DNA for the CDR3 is TGTGCCACCAGTGATTTGTACACCAATGAGCAGTTCTTC. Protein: CATSDLYTNEQFF.

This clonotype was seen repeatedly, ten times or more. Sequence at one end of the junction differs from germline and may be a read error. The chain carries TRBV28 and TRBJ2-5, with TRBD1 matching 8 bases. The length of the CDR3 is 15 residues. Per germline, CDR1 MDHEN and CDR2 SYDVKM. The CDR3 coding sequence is TGTGCCAGCAAATTCATGACAGGGGCCCAAGGGACCCAGTACTTC. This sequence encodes CASKFMTGAQGTQYF.

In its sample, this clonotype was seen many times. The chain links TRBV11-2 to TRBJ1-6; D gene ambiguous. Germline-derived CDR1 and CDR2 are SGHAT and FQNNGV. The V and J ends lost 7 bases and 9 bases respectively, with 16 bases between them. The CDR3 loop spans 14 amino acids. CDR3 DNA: TGTGCCAGCACCTACTACACCCGGGGTTCACCCCTCCACTTT. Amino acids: CASTYYTRGSPLHF. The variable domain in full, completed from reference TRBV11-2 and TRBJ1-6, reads EAGVAQSPRYKIIEKRQSVAFWCNPISGHATLYWYQQILGQGPKLLIQFQNNGVVDDSQLPKDRFSAERLKGVDSTLKIQPAKLEDSAVYLCASTYYTRGSPLHFGNGTRLTVT.

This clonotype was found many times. CDR3 nucleotides: TGTGCCAGCAGCTTAGTACCCTCCACCGGACTCGATCCAGGCGAGCAGTTCTTC. It specifies CASSLVPSTGLDPGEQFF. V is TRBV11-3 and J is TRBJ2-1; weak D call: TRBD2 (5 bases). Trimming removed 1 base from V and 10 bases from J, with 26 bases in between. The CDR3 has 18 residues. Per germline, CDR1 SGHNT and CDR2 YENEEA. The entire variable domain, with the rest obtained from reference TRBV11-3 and TRBJ2-1, is as follows: EAGVVQSPRYKIIEKKQPVAFWCNPISGHNTLYWYLQNLGQGPELLIRYENEEAVDDSQLPKDRFSAERLKGVDSTLKIQPAELGDSAVYLCASSLVPSTGLDPGEQFFGPGTRLTVL.

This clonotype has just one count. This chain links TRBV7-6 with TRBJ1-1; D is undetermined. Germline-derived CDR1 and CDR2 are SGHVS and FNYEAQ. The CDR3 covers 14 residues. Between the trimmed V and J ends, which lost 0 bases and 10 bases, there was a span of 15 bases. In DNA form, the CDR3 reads TGTGCCAGCAGCTTAGCGACCGGGCTTCGAGGAGCTTTCTTT. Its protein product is CASSLATGLRGAFF.

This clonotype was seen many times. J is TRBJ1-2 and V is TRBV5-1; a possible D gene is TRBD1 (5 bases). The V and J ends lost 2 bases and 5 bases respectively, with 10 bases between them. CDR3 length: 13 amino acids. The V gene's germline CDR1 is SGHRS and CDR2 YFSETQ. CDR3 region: CASSLRGLYGYTF. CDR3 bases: TGCGCCAGCAGCTTAAGGGGCTTATATGGCTACACCTTC.

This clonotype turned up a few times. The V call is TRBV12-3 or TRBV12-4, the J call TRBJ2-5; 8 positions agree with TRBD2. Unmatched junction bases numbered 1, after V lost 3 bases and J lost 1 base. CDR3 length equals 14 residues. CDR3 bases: TGTGCCAGCAGTTTCACTAGCGGCCAAGAGACCCAGTACTTC. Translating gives CASSFTSGQETQYF.

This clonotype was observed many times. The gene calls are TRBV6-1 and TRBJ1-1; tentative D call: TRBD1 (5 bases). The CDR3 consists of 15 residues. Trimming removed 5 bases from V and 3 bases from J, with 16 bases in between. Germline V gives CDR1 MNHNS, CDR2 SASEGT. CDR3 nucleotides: TGTGCCAGCAGTCGAGGGGTTCGTTTCGACACTGAAGCTTTCTTT. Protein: CASSRGVRFDTEAFF.

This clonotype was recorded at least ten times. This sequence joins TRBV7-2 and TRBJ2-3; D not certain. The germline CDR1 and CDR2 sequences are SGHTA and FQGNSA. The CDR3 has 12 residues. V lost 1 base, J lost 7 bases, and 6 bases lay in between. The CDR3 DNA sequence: TGTGCCAGCAGCTTAGAAGTAAATACGCAGTATTTT. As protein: CASSLEVNTQYF. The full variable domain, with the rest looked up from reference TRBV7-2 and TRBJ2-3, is GAGVSQSPSNKVTEKGKDVELRCDPISGHTALYWYRQSLGQGLEFLIYFQGNSAPDKSGLPSDRFSAERTGGSVSTLTIQRTQQEDSAVYLCASSLEVNTQYFGPGTRLTVL.